These 9 T cell receptor beta chains share one sample of origin, sequenced in a study of blood T cell repertoires in COVID-19. The assay was immunoSEQ multiplex PCR, and TCRdb's table has in-frame clones only and misses some. The table shows some 22,000 clones, with nearly 90% occurring only once. Sequencing was performed on peripheral blood. The origin of the receptors is a human donor with active COVID-19. The donor label of this sample is uncertain.

The chain is built from TRBV5-5 and TRBJ2-7; 7 positions match TRBD2. V dropped 3 bases and J dropped 3; count of bases not matched to a gene: 6. Per germline, CDR1 SGHKS and CDR2 YYEKEE (reference sequence). The CDR3 is 14 residues long. The CDR3 region has the DNA TGTGCCAGCAGCTCCACGGGACTAAACTACGAGCAGTACTTC. It yields the protein CASSSTGLNYEQYF.

The V gene is TRBV27, the J gene TRBJ2-2; 8 nucleotides align to TRBD2. Germline V CDR1 and CDR2: MNHEY, SMNVEV (reference sequence). With V trimmed by 3 bases and J by 8 bases, 5 bases remained unmatched. CDR3 size: 14 residues. The CDR3: CASSFTGGAGELFF. The CDR3 DNA is TGTGCCAGCAGTTTTACGGGGGGGGCGGGGGAGCTGTTTTTT.

This chain joins TRBV19 and TRBJ1-5; D gene uncertain. Trimming removed 3 bases at V and 0 bases at J, with 12 bases between. The germline gives CDR1 LNHDA, CDR2 SQIVND (reference sequence). The CDR3 is made up of 16 amino acids. CDR3 protein: CASSMGGLYSNQPQHF. The DNA for the CDR3 is TGTGCCAGTAGTATGGGCGGACTATATAGCAATCAGCCCCAGCATTTT.

The rearrangement joins TRBV12-3 or TRBV12-4 to TRBJ2-7; D call uncertain. V dropped 2 bases and J dropped 5 bases, with 7 bases sitting between them. CDR3 size: 12 residues. CDR3 residues: CASSLRSNEQYF. The DNA of the CDR3 is TGTGCCAGCAGTTTACGCAGTAACGAGCAGTACTTC.

The chain links TRBV18 to TRBJ2-3, with D possibly matching TRBD2 (6 bases). CDR3 size: 16 residues. Germline assignment: CDR1 KGHSH and CDR2 LQKENI. V was shortened by 0 bases and J by 1 base, with 11 bases between the two germline ends. This chain's CDR3 is CASSPPPGVGTDTQYF. The CDR3 DNA reads as TGTGCCAGCTCACCACCCCCGGGGGTCGGCACAGATACGCAGTATTTT.

The chain has TRBV5-4 and TRBJ2-1; 11 bases are a match to TRBD2. The V gene end was trimmed by 6 bases and the J gene end by 7 bases; junction bases not matched to a gene: 12. CDR3 length equals 16 residues. Germline V gene sequence: CDR1 SGHNT, CDR2 YYREEE (reference sequence). The chain's CDR3 is CASKSPLAGELNEQFF. In nucleotides, the CDR3 is TGTGCCAGCAAATCCCCACTAGCGGGGGAACTAAATGAGCAGTTCTTC.

The chain joins TRBV6-1 to TRBJ2-7, with TRBD1 as a possible D gene (5 bases). CDR3 length: 14 amino acids. V was cut by 2 bases and J by 7 bases, with 15 bases left in between. CDR1 is MNHNS and CDR2 is SASEGT in the germline V gene. The CDR3 region has the DNA TGTGCCAGCAGTGAAACGGTCTCAAGGGGTGAGCAGTACTTC. Translating it yields CASSETVSRGEQYF.

The CDR3 spells CASSDSGQGIYGYTF. CDR3 sequence (DNA): TGTGCCAGCAGCGATTCGGGACAGGGAATCTATGGCTACACCTTC. This sequence joins TRBV3-1 (or the pseudogene TRBV3-2) and TRBJ1-2; 9 bases fit TRBD1. CDR3 size: 15 residues. J lost 4 bases, V lost 5 bases, and 8 bases had no gene match. Per the germline V gene, CDR1 is LGHDT and CDR2 is YNNKEL (reference sequence).

The chain carries TRBV11-2 and TRBJ1-2; maybe TRBD1 (5 bases). V was shortened by 6 bases and J by 5 bases, with 16 bases between the two germline ends. Germline V gives CDR1 SGHAT, CDR2 FQNNGV. The CDR3 has 14 residues. Written as DNA, the CDR3 is TGTGCCAGCAGTCTCGCAGGGATAGGATATGGCTACACCTTC. It is translated as CASSLAGIGYGYTF.